The clone carrying this T cell receptor beta chain has a single count. Its antigen remains unidentified. Sequenced by immunoSEQ multiplex PCR; TCRdb stores in-frame clones only, minus some. The sample consists of about 60,000 clones, around four fifths of them appearing once. This entry is derived from a study of OX40 agonist ivuxolimab in advanced cancers. Study-wide results and caveats: The antigens recognized by the expanded peripheral T cells, that is their antigen specificity, were not determined. CD4+ T cells averaged fewer expanded clones than CD8+ T cells. Nonresponders included some who also had low normalized T-cell clonal expansion.

This TCR was sampled from an adult with an advanced solid tumor such as melanoma, head and neck, liver or kidney cancer. The source was CD4+ or CD8+ T cells sorted from blood, collected in a trial of the OX40 agonist ivuxolimab.

The CDR3 DNA reads as TGTGCCAGCAGTTACTCCTGGGTACCGAACACTGAAGCTTTCTTT. It codes for CASSYSWVPNTEAFF. This sequence joins TRBV6-5 and TRBJ1-1; D unclear. V was trimmed by 0 bases and J by 1 base, leaving 9 bases between them. The CDR3 loop spans 15 amino acids. CDR1 and CDR2 from the germline V gene are MNHEY and SVGAGI.